A selection of T cell receptor beta chains follows, all from one sample in a study of shared clonotypes between healthy human individuals. Sequencing was performed with immunoSEQ multiplex PCR; in TCRdb, only in-frame clones are kept and a portion is missing. The repertoire holds under 2,500,000 clones, with approximately 94% as singletons. Material for sequencing was naive CD4+ T cells sorted from blood. The receptors were gathered from a young man in good health. The CDR3 runs from the conserved cysteine through the conserved F or W. Fields, in order: J gene, V gene, D gene, clone size, CDR3 DNA, CDR3 protein. D genes are given only for firm matches. Size values are once, few and many counts, or a class for expanded clones, and some rows have none.

>TRBJ1-5|TRBV11-2|NA|NA
TGTGCCAGCAGCCCCGACGGTACACCCTATCAGCCCCAGCATTTT
CASSPDGTPYQPQHF
>TRBJ2-1|TRBV10-3|NA|NA
TGTGCCATCAGTGAGTCGAGTAGTCAGCATGAGCAGTTCTTC
CAISESSSQHEQFF
>TRBJ2-3|TRBV5-4|TRBD2|NA
TGTGCGGTTACTAGCGGGGGACGCACAGATACGCAGTATTTT
CAVTSGGRTDTQYF
>TRBJ2-2|TRBV5-4|NA|NA
TGTGCCAGCAGTTTCGTCGTAACCGGGGAGCTGTTTTTT
CASSFVVTGELFF
>TRBJ2-7|TRBV5-4|NA|once
TGTGCCAGCAGCTTGCCCAGGGCCGGCGGGGACTACGAGCAGTACTTC
CASSLPRAGGDYEQYF
>TRBJ2-1|TRBV7-8|TRBD2|NA
TGTGCCAGCAGCCGGACTAGCGGAAGCTCCTACAATGAGCAGTTCTTC
CASSRTSGSSYNEQFF
>TRBJ1-1|TRBV7-8|NA|NA
TGTGCCAGCAGCTTAATCTGGGAGGGAGCTTTCTTT
CASSLIWEGAFF
>TRBJ1-6|TRBV18|TRBD1|NA
TGTGCCAGCTCATTGACAGGGGATAATTCACCCCTCCACTTT
CASSLTGDNSPLHF
>TRBJ1-1|TRBV7-2|TRBD1|NA
TGTGCCAGCAGCTTAGTTTCACAGGGGACTGAAGCTTTCTTT
CASSLVSQGTEAFF
>TRBJ1-5|TRBV4-3|NA|once
TGCGCCAGCAGCCAAGATTATGGACAGTCCCATCAGCCCCAGCATTTT
CASSQDYGQSHQPQHF
>TRBJ1-6|TRBV11-2|TRBD1|NA
TGTGCCAGCAGCTTCGGACAGGGGAATTCACCCCTCCACTTT
CASSFGQGNSPLHF
>TRBJ1-2|TRBV7-2|NA|once
TGTGCCAGCAGCTTAGCGCTCGGGGACTTATATGGCTACACCTTC
CASSLALGDLYGYTF
>TRBJ2-1|TRBV6-1|TRBD2|NA
TGTGCCAGCAGTGAAATCTGGTCTAGCGGGAGAGATGAGCAGTTCTTC
CASSEIWSSGRDEQFF
>TRBJ1-1|TRBV6-6|NA|NA
TGTGCCAGCAGTTACTCGACGGGGACTGAAGCTTTCTTT
CASSYSTGTEAFF
>TRBJ1-3|TRBV18|NA|NA
TGTGCCAGCTCAAGCACGGGACGACGCTCTGGAAACACCATATATTTT
CASSSTGRRSGNTIYF
>TRBJ2-3|TRBV6-5|NA|NA
TGTGCCAGCAGTTACTCGGGCGGGAATGCAGATACGCAGTATTTT
CASSYSGGNADTQYF
>TRBJ2-7|TRBV12-5|NA|NA
TGTGCTAGTGGTTTGCAACCCGCGGGTGGCTACGAGCAGTACTTC
CASGLQPAGGYEQYF
>TRBJ2-1|TRBV7-9|TRBD1|NA
TGTGCCAGCGGACCGGGACAGGGGACTTACAATGAGCAGTTCTTC
CASGPGQGTYNEQFF
>TRBJ2-7|TRBV11-2|NA|NA
TGTGCCAGCAGCTTAGATCCGCTCTTCTGGAGGCAGTACTTC
CASSLDPLFWRQYF
>TRBJ1-5|TRBV29-1|NA|NA
TGCAGCGTTGAGGAGGATCGCAATCAGCCCCAGCATTTT
CSVEEDRNQPQHF
>TRBJ1-4|TRBV6-5|NA|NA
TGTGCCAGCAGTTACCTGGGCGTAGGGGAAAAACTGTTTTTT
CASSYLGVGEKLFF
>TRBJ2-1|TRBV5-1|TRBD2|NA
TGCGCCAGCAGCCGTTTCGGACTAGCGGGTTACAATGAGCAGTTCTTC
CASSRFGLAGYNEQFF
>TRBJ2-7|TRBV28|NA|NA
TGTGCCAGCAGGAACAGTCCAAACTACGAGCAGTACTTC
CASRNSPNYEQYF
>TRBJ1-4|TRBV2|NA|once
TGTGCCAGCAGTGAACGGGCCAGCGTGAATGAAAAACTGTTTTTT
CASSERASVNEKLFF
>TRBJ2-3|TRBV5-1|TRBD2|NA
TGCGCCAGCAGCTTGTTTGGAGCGGGGGTCACAGATACGCAGTATTTT
CASSLFGAGVTDTQYF
>TRBJ2-3|TRBV7-9|TRBD2|NA
TGTGCCAGCAGCTTGGGACTAGCCAACCCTAGCACAGATACGCAGTATTTT
CASSLGLANPSTDTQYF
>TRBJ1-4|TRBV30|NA|NA
TGTGCCTGGAGTGTACGGCATCTCGGAAAACTGTTTTTT
CAWSVRHLGKLFF
>TRBJ2-1|TRBV6-1|TRBD2|NA
TGTGCCAGCAGTGGGACTAGCGGGAGTGTTAATGAGCAGTTCTTC
CASSGTSGSVNEQFF
>TRBJ2-5|TRBV30|TRBD2|once
TGTGCCTGGAGTGTAGGACTAGCGAGCGAGACCCAGTACTTC
CAWSVGLASETQYF
>TRBJ1-1|TRBV18|TRBD1|NA
TGTGCCAGCTCACCAATGGCAGGGGGCACTGAAGCTTTCTTT
CASSPMAGGTEAFF
>TRBJ2-3|TRBV28|TRBD2|once
TGTGCCACCCGCCAGGCTAGCGGGGGACCCGCCCCAGATACGCAGTATTTT
CATRQASGGPAPDTQYF
>TRBJ1-1|TRBV2|NA|NA
TGTGCCAGCAGTCCCTTCAGGGTTTCCACTGAAGCTTTCTTT
CASSPFRVSTEAFF
>TRBJ2-4|TRBV5-6|NA|NA
TGTGCCAGCAGCCCCCCAGGGTGGCTAGCCAAAAACATTCAGTACTTC
CASSPPGWLAKNIQYF
>TRBJ2-3|TRBV30|NA|NA
TGTGCCTGGAGTGCCCACAGGGCCCTCACAGATACGCAGTATTTT
CAWSAHRALTDTQYF
>TRBJ2-7|TRBV11-1|NA|NA
TGTGCCAGCAGCTTAGGAATGGCCTCGGGATACGAGCAGTACTTC
CASSLGMASGYEQYF
>TRBJ2-4|TRBV7-9|TRBD1|NA
TGTGCCAGCAGCCCCACCCGGACAGGGGACATTCAGTACTTC
CASSPTRTGDIQYF
>TRBJ2-2|TRBV19|NA|NA
TGTGCCAGTAGTATAGAGGGACTTACCGGGGAGCTGTTTTTT
CASSIEGLTGELFF